Below, 9 T cell receptor beta chains from the same sample are listed, as sequenced in a study of blood T cell repertoires in COVID-19. Generated by immunoSEQ multiplex PCR, the TCRdb table keeps only in-frame clones and is missing some. The table has about 36,000 clones, 75% to 85% seen once; the top ten hold about 44%. The sample taken for sequencing was peripheral blood. The receptors originated from a human donor in a cohort sampled during active or convalescent COVID-19. The donor label of this sample is uncertain.

This rearrangement joins TRBV6-6 to TRBJ2-7; 10 nucleotides line up with TRBD2. Germline loops: CDR1 MNHNY, CDR2 SVGAGI (reference sequence). V lost 6 bases and J lost 6; bases outside the gene matches: 8. CDR3 size: 14 residues. The CDR3 nucleotides read TGTGCCAGCAGACAACTAGCGGGATGGGGCGAGCAGTACTTC. Translating gives CASRQLAGWGEQYF.

The V and J genes are TRBV7-2 and TRBJ2-1, with 7 nucleotides matching TRBD2. Germline assignment: CDR1 SGHTA and CDR2 FQGNSA. The CDR3 sequence is 16 residues long. V dropped 1 base and J dropped 7; count of bases not matched to a gene: 10. The CDR3 DNA sequence: TGTGCCAGCAGCTTAGTATTTGGCGGGAGACCAAATGAGCAGTTCTTC. This codes for CASSLVFGGRPNEQFF.

The rearrangement links TRBV19 to TRBJ1-6; 8 nucleotides match TRBD1. Looked up from germline, CDR1 is LNHDA and CDR2 is SQIVND (reference sequence). After removal of 9 bases from V and 5 bases from J, the junction contained 9 bases not matched to a gene. The CDR3 contains 15 residues. This chain's CDR3 is CASSRTGINNSPLHF. CDR3 DNA: TGTGCCAGCTCTCGGACAGGGATCAATAATTCACCCCTCCACTTT. Combining the CDR3 with reference TRBV19 and TRBJ1-6 gives the whole variable domain DGGITQSPKYLFRKEGQNVTLSCEQNLNHDAMYWYRQDPGQGLRLIYYSQIVNDFQKGDIAEGYSVSREKKESFPLTVTSAQKNPTAFYLCASSRTGINNSPLHFGNGTRLTVT.

The J gene is TRBJ2-1, the V gene TRBV19; possibly TRBD1 for D (5 bases). With 4 bases removed from V and 2 bases from J, the gap between germline ends came to 9 bases. The CDR3 length is 14 residues. The V gene's germline CDR1 is LNHDA and CDR2 SQIVND (reference sequence). The CDR3 region is CASSTQVAYNEQFF. The CDR3 nucleotides read TGTGCCAGTAGTACACAGGTTGCCTACAATGAGCAGTTCTTC.

The CDR3 DNA is TGTGCCACCAGCAGAGATTGGAGGCGGGAGACCCAGTACTTC. This encodes CATSRDWRRETQYF. The chain employs TRBV15 and TRBJ2-5; maybe TRBD2 (5 bases). Germline V gene sequence: CDR1 LNHNV, CDR2 YYDKDF (reference sequence). CDR3 size: 14 residues. The V and J ends lost 0 bases and 5 bases respectively, with 10 bases between them.

V usage is TRBV5-1 and J usage is TRBJ1-1; tentatively, D is TRBD1 (6 bases). Trimming removed 3 bases at V and 1 base at J, with 7 bases between. Germline V gene sequence: CDR1 SGHRS, CDR2 YFSETQ. This CDR3 spans 13 amino acids. The CDR3 bases are TGCGCCAGCAGCTGGGGACAGAACACTGAAGCTTTCTTT. It encodes CASSWGQNTEAFF.

This clone was seen just once. The chain is built from TRBV7-2 and TRBJ2-1; 12 bases fit TRBD2. Unmatched junction bases numbered 8, after V lost 5 bases and J lost 0 bases. CDR3 length equals 18 residues. Germline values: CDR1 SGHTA, CDR2 FQGNSA. CDR3 in DNA: TGTGCCAGCAGCCCGCCGACTAGCGGGAGTTTCTCCTACAATGAGCAGTTCTTC. It is translated as CASSPPTSGSFSYNEQFF.

The rearrangement links TRBV2 to TRBJ1-5; TRBD1 is a possible D gene (6 bases). The length of the CDR3 is 17 residues. The germline V and J ends were trimmed by 4 bases and 4 bases, with 20 bases remaining between them. CDR1 and CDR2 (germline): SNHLY, FYNNEI. In DNA, the CDR3 is TGTGCCAGCAGTGTTGGGACCGTTCCGCAGGGGAATCAGCCCCAGCATTTT. Translation gives CASSVGTVPQGNQPQHF.

The J gene is TRBJ2-7, the V gene TRBV29-1, with D possibly being TRBD2 (6 bases). Trimming removed 6 bases from V and 6 bases from J, with 18 bases in between. Germline CDR1 SQVTM, CDR2 ANQGSEA. The CDR3 contains 13 residues. CDR3 region: CSVGSGYGSEQYF. DNA for the CDR3: TGCAGCGTGGGGAGCGGGTACGGTAGCGAGCAGTACTTC.